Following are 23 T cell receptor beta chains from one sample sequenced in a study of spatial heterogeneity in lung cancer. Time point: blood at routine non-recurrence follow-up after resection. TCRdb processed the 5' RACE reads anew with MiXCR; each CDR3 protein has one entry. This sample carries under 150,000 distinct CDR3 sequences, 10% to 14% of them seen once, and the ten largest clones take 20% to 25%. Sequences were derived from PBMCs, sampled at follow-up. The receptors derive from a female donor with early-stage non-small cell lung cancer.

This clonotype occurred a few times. CDR3 DNA sequence: TGCAGCGTTCGACAGGACCTGAACACCGGGGAGCTGTTTTTT. The encoded protein is CSVRQDLNTGELFF. This chain links TRBV29-1 with TRBJ2-2, with TRBD1 as a possible D gene (6 bases). CDR1 is SQVTM, CDR2 ANQGSEA, per germline. This CDR3 is built from 14 residues. V was cut by 5 bases and J by 1 base, with 11 bases left in between.

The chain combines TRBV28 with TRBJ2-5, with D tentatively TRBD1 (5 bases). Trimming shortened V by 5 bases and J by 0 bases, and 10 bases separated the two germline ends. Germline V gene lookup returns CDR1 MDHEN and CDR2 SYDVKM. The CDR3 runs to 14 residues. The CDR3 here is CASSRDRNQETQYF. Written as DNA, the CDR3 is TGTGCCAGCAGTCGAGACAGAAACCAAGAGACCCAGTACTTC. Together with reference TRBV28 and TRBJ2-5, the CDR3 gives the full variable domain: DVKVTQSSRYLVKRTGEKVFLECVQDMDHENMFWYRQDPGLGLRLIYFSYDVKMKEKGDIPEGYSVSREKKERFSLILESASTNQTSMYLCASSRDRNQETQYFGPGTRLLVL.

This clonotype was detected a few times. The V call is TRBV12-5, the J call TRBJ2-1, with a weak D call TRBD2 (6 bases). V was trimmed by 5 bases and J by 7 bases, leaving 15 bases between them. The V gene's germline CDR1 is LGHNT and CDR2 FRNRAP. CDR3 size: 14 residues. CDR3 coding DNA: TGTGCTAGTGGTCCCGACCTGACTAGGAATGAGCAGTTCTTC. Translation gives CASGPDLTRNEQFF. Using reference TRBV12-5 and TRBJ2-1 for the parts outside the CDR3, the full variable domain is DARVTQTPRHKVTEMGQEVTMRCQPILGHNTVFWYRQTMMQGLELLAYFRNRAPLDDSGMPKDRFSAEMPDATLATLKIQPSEPRDSAVYFCASGPDLTRNEQFFGPGTRLTVL.

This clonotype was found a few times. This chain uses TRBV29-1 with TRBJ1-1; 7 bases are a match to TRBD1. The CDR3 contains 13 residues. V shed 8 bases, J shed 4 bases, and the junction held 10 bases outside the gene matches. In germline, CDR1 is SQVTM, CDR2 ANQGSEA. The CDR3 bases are TGCAGCCCCCAGGCAGGGGGACGCACTGAAGCTTTCTTT. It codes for CSPQAGGRTEAFF.

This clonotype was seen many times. The CDR3 nucleotides are TGTGCCATCAGGGAAAACAATGAGCAGTTCTTC. It codes for CAIRENNEQFF. The chain is built from TRBV10-3 and TRBJ2-1; D ambiguous. In germline, CDR1 is ENHRY, CDR2 SYGVKD. This CDR3 spans 11 amino acids. Trimming took off 6 bases at V and 5 bases at J, with 5 bases between the two ends.

CDR3 sequence (DNA): TGTGCCAGCAGTGGAAGGTTTCGACTAGCGAGCCACACAGATACGCAGTATTTT. This translates into CASSGRFRLASHTDTQYF. The rearrangement joins TRBV2 to TRBJ2-3; TRBD2 matches 8 bases. J lost 2 bases, V lost 4 bases, and 14 bases had no gene match. Germline V gene data show CDR1 as SNHLY and CDR2 as FYNNEI. This CDR3 is built from 18 residues.

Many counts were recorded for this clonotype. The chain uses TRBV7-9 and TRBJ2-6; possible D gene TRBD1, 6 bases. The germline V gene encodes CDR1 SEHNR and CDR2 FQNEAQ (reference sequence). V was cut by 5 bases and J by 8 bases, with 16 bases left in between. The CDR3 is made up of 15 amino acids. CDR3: CASSPTGTLSNVLTF. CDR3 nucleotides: TGTGCCAGCAGCCCAACAGGGACCCTTTCCAACGTCCTGACTTTC.

The CDR3 protein is CASSQDSPYNEQFF. In DNA, the CDR3 is TGTGCCAGCAGCCAAGATAGTCCGTACAATGAGCAGTTCTTC. The chain joins TRBV3-1 to TRBJ2-1; D unclear. This CDR3 spans 14 amino acids. From germline, CDR1 is LGHDT and CDR2 YNNKEL (reference sequence). The germline V and J ends were trimmed by 0 bases and 4 bases, with 7 bases remaining between them.

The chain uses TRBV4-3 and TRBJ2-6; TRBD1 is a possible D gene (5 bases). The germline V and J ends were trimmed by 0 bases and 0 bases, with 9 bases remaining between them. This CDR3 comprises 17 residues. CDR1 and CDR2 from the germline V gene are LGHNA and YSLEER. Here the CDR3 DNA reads TGCGCCAGCAGCCAAGAACAGGTTATCTCTGGGGCCAACGTCCTGACTTTC. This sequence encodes CASSQEQVISGANVLTF.

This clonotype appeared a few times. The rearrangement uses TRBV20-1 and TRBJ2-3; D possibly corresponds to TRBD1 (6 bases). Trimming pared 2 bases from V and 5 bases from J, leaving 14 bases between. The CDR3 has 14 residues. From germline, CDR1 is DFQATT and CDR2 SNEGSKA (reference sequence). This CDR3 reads CSARRAGAIDTQYF. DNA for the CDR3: TGCAGTGCTAGACGGGCAGGGGCCATAGATACGCAGTATTTT.

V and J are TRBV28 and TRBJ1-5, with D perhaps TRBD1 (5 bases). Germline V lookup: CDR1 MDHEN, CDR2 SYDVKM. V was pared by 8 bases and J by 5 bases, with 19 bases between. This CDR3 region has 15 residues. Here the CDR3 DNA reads TGTGCCAGCCAGGGAAGTTCAGGGATAGATCAGCCCCAGCATTTT. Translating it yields CASQGSSGIDQPQHF.

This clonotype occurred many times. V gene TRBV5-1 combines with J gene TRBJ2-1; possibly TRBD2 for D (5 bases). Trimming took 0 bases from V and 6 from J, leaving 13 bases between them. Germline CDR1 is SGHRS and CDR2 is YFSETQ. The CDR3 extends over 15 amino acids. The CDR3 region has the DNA TGCGCCAGCAGCTTGGGAGGGAGCGGTGGCAATGAGCAGTTCTTC. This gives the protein CASSLGGSGGNEQFF.

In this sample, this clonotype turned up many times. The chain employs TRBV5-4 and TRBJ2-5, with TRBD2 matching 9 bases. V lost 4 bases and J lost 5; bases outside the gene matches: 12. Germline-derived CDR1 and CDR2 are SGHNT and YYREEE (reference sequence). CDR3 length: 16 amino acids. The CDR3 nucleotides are TGTGCCAGCAGCCCCGTTCGGGCGGGAGGGCACGAGACCCAGTACTTC. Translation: CASSPVRAGGHETQYF.

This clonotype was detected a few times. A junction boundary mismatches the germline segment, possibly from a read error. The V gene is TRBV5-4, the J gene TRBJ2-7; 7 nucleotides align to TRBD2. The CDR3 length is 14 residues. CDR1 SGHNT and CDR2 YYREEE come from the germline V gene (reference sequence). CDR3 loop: CASRLGEGHNEQYF. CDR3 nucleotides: TGTGCCAGCAGGTTGGGGGAGGGTCACAACGAGCAGTACTTC.

Here the CDR3 reads CASSYLTGGTEAFF. CDR3 sequence (DNA): TGTGCCAGCAGTTACCTGACAGGGGGGACTGAAGCTTTCTTT. This sequence joins TRBV6-5 and TRBJ1-1; 9 nucleotides line up with TRBD1. With V trimmed by 2 bases and J by 5 bases, 3 bases remained unmatched. The CDR3 runs 14 residues. Per germline, CDR1 MNHEY and CDR2 SVGAGI.

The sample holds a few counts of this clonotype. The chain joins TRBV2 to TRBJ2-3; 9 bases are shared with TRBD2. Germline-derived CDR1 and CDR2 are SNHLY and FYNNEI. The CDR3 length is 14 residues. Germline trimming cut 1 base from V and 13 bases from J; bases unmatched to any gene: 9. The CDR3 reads CASSEVETGTSKYF. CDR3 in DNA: TGTGCCAGCAGTGAAGTGGAAACCGGGACTAGCAAGTATTTT.

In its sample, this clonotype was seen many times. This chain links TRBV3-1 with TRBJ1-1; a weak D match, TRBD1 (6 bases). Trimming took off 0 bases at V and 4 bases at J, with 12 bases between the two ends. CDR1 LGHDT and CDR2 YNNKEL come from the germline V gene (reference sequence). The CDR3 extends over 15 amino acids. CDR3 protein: CASSQEGGRITEAFF. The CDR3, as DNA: TGTGCCAGCAGCCAAGAGGGGGGGCGCATCACTGAAGCTTTCTTT.

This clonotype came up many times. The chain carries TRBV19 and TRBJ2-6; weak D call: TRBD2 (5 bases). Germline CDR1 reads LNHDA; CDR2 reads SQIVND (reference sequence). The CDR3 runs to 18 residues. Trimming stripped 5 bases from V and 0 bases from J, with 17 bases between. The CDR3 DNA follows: TGTGCCAGTAGTCTGACCGGACTCATCACCTCTGGGGCCAACGTCCTGACTTTC. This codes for CASSLTGLITSGANVLTF.

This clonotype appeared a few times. DNA of the CDR3: TGTGCCAGCAAGGTTGAAGAGGCCGGGGAGCTGTTTTTT. Protein: CASKVEEAGELFF. The chain joins TRBV2 to TRBJ2-2; D uncertain. V lost 7 bases to trimming and J lost 6 bases, with 12 bases between them. This CDR3 spans 13 amino acids. Germline values: CDR1 SNHLY, CDR2 FYNNEI.

The CDR3 loop is CAITQAGGTEQFF. As DNA, the CDR3 is TGTGCCATCACCCAAGCGGGAGGGACTGAGCAGTTCTTC. This sequence joins TRBV10-3 and TRBJ2-1; 10 bases align to TRBD2. Trimming at V came to 7 bases and at J to 9 bases, leaving 6 bases not matched to a gene. This CDR3 contains 13 residues. Germline CDR1 ENHRY, CDR2 SYGVKD.

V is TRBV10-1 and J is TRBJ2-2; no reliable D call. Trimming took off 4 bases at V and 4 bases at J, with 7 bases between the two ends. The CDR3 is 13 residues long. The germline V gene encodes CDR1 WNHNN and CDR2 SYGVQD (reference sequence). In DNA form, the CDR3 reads TGCGCCAGCAGTGCCCATTCCACCGGGGAGCTGTTTTTT. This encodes CASSAHSTGELFF.

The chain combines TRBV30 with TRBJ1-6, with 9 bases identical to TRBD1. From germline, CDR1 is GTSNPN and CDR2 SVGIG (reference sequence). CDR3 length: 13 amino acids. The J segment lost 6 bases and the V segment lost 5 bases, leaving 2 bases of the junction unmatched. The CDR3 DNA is TGTGCCTGGCGGACAGGGGTTAATTCACCCCTCCACTTT. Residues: CAWRTGVNSPLHF.

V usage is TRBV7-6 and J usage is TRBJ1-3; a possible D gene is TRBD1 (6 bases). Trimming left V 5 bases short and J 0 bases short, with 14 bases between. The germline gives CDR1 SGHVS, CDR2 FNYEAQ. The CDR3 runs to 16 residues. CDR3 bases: TGTGCCAGCAGCGCCCAGGACAGAGTCTCTGGAAACACCATATATTTT. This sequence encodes CASSAQDRVSGNTIYF.